The present entry profiles one T cell receptor (beta chain) with its context. There is no known antigen for this receptor. Base qualities were left out, and no much larger clone turns up one base away. This sample was taken from a study of CD8+ T cells in alopecia areata (dated by TCRdb to the late 2010s). Background on the whole study: The study used high-throughput TCRbeta sequencing to examine T cell clonal expansion in alopecia areata, in both the C3H/HeJ mouse model and human patients. Scalp tissue and sorted CD4+ and CD8+ peripheral blood T cells from patchy and totalis/universalis alopecia areata patients and from healthy controls were covered by human TCRbeta sequencing. Scalp clonality was compared among normal scalp (n=4), patchy alopecia areata scalp (n=8), and alopecia totalis/universalis scalp (n=8). The RNA source kit depended on sample type: the PAXgene miRNA kit for fixed scalp, the miRNeasy kit for PBMCs, and the RNeasy kit for mouse skin. immunoSEQ multiplex PCR using 35 Vbeta forward primers and 13 Jbeta reverse primers was used to amplify TCRbeta CDR3 regions.

PBMCs were isolated by density centrifugation and stained for CD3, CD4 and CD8, after which CD4+ and CD8+ T cells were sorted on a FACSAria. Scalp biopsies and blood samples were obtained from unaffected controls. Overall study outcomes, separate from this receptor: Compared with normal scalp, lesional scalp, particularly in alopecia totalis/universalis, had higher clonality and more expanded CD8+ clones, which suggests antigenic drive. TCR sequences shared between patients were less clear than in mice, possibly partly because of HLA diversity in the patient population. Scalp TCR repertoire analysis is complicated because resident alphabeta T cells in normal human skin are also sequenced, whereas mouse skin is dominated by gammadelta T cells.

The method behind the library was the immunoSEQ multiplex PCR assay. RNA was extracted from all samples and reverse transcribed into cDNA, which served as template for TCR sequencing. SuperScript III was used to make first-strand cDNA, primed with a 2:1 mix of oligo-dT and random hexamers. A synthetic immune receptor repertoire was used to gauge amplification bias, and whatever bias remained was removed computationally. In the source study's methods: Raw reads were preprocessed to remove errors, and CDR3 was defined by IMGT conventions from the conserved cysteine to phenylalanine. Clonality was calculated as 1 minus Shannon entropy normalized by log2 of the number of productive unique TCRs. Scalp TCRbeta sequences were cross-referenced with sorted blood CD4 and CD8 repertoires so that the CD4 or CD8 identity of scalp clones could be inferred. Sourced from immuneACCESS, this table was stored by TCRdb with only in-frame sequences that have V and J called. A share of the clones is absent; for the studies checked, an unresolved V gene accounts for under half, and the remainder has no known explanation. That table is the source of V, J and clone size, and D and trimming were worked out from the DNA. This sample comprises 200,000 to 250,000 clones, approximately 60% of them detected only once. The biggest ten clones account for nearly 5% of the sample.

Reading the germline V gene (reference sequence) gives CDR1 SEHNR and CDR2 FQNEAQ. The CDR3, cysteine through phenylalanine, is 16 amino acids long. The only DNA kept is the CDR3, 48 bases in frame from the first base. V lost 1 base and J lost 2 bases; the stretch between them is 12 bases long. In this chain, TRBV7-9 is recombined with TRBJ1-5; the D gene cannot be named for sure. The sequence derives from a human donor in good health. Specimen: CD8+ T cells sorted from blood. The sequence in DNA is TGTGCCAGCAGCTTAGAATACTCTGGGGGCAATCAGCCCCAGCATTTT. This translates into CASSLEYSGGNQPQHF.